These T cell receptor beta chains were read from a single sample in a study of regulatory T cells in long-lasting Graves disease. TCRdb re-called the multiplex PCR reads with MiXCR, one entry per CDR3 protein. The table records about 370,000 distinct CDR3 sequences, about a sixth of them present only once. The sample consisted of peripheral blood mononuclear cells (PBMCs), taken at new diagnosis, from a patient treated with antithyroid drugs. The receptors come from a female donor with Graves disease. Each CDR3 is given with its conserved first and last residue. The D gene is left open where the match is weak. Rows give clone size only sometimes, using once, few, many, or a class for an expanded clone.

v_gene	d_gene	abundance	j_gene	CDR3aa	CDR3nt
TRBV28	TRBD1	many	TRBJ1-5	CASSETGESNQPQHF	TGTGCCAGCAGCGAGACAGGGGAGAGCAATCAGCCCCAGCATTTT
TRBV10-3	-	many	TRBJ1-4	CAISESRRSDEKLFF	TGTGCCATCAGTGAGTCGAGGCGCAGCGATGAAAAACTGTTTTTT
TRBV5-1	TRBD1	-	TRBJ1-2	CASSSRTGGLPGYGYTF	TGCGCCAGCAGCTCCCGGACAGGGGGCCTCCCAGGCTATGGCTACACCTTC
TRBV20-1	TRBD1	many	TRBJ1-6	CSAQGDRGSPLHF	TGCAGTGCCCAAGGGGACAGGGGTTCACCCCTCCACTTT
TRBV11-2	-	many	TRBJ1-5	CASSLDRLDQPQHF	TGTGCCAGCAGCTTAGATCGGTTGGATCAGCCCCAGCATTTT
TRBV4-1	-	-	TRBJ2-5	CASSQLVLETQYF	TGCGCCAGCAGCCAACTAGTGTTGGAGACCCAGTACTTC
TRBV24-1	TRBD1	many	TRBJ2-1	CATSDGAGTGVYDEQFF	TGTGCCACCAGTGACGGAGCCGGGACAGGGGTTTACGATGAGCAGTTCTTC
TRBV28	-	many	TRBJ1-2	CASSSGNYGYTF	TGTGCCAGCAGCTCCGGTAACTATGGCTACACCTTC
TRBV11-2	-	few	TRBJ1-5	CASSSRGSNQPQHF	TGTGCCAGCAGCAGTAGAGGCAGCAATCAGCCCCAGCATTTT
TRBV27	TRBD2	-	TRBJ2-1	CASRTYGLAGGDEQFF	TGTGCCAGCAGAACCTATGGACTAGCGGGGGGAGATGAGCAGTTCTTC
TRBV3-1	-	many	TRBJ1-5	CASSQADGNQPQHF	TGTGCCAGCAGCCAAGCGGACGGCAATCAGCCCCAGCATTTT
TRBV10-3	-	many	TRBJ1-2	CAIRGDNYGYTF	TGTGCCATCAGGGGGGACAACTATGGCTACACCTTC
TRBV9	-	-	TRBJ1-2	CASSVEGYGYTF	TGTGCCAGCAGCGTAGAGGGCTATGGCTACACCTTC
TRBV28	-	-	TRBJ2-3	CASSFQGFHTDTQYF	TGTGCCAGCAGTTTTCAAGGTTTTCACACAGATACGCAGTATTTT
TRBV7-2	TRBD2	many	TRBJ2-2	CASSAGLAGGLSGELFF	TGTGCCAGCAGCGCGGGACTAGCGGGAGGGCTCAGCGGGGAGCTGTTTTTT
TRBV18	-	-	TRBJ2-3	CASSPSPRGTDTQYF	TGTGCCAGCTCACCAAGTCCGCGGGGCACAGATACGCAGTATTTT
TRBV12-3/TRBV12-4	-	many	TRBJ1-2	CASSFGSHGYTF	TGTGCCAGCAGTTTTGGCAGTCATGGCTACACCTTC
TRBV20-1	-	few	TRBJ1-1	CSSNLGQRAFF	TGCAGTTCCAACCTTGGACAGAGGGCTTTCTTT
TRBV15	-	many	TRBJ2-3	CATSSGTYTDTQYF	TGTGCCACCAGCTCCGGGACATACACAGATACGCAGTATTTT
TRBV20-1	-	once	TRBJ2-1	CSARDSRSSYNEQFF	TGCAGTGCTAGAGATTCCAGAAGCTCCTACAATGAGCAGTTCTTC
TRBV7-9	TRBD2	many	TRBJ2-7	CASSPGTSGRARVSYEQYF	TGTGCCAGCAGCCCGGGGACTAGCGGGAGGGCCCGGGTCTCCTACGAGCAGTACTTC
TRBV3-1	-	many	TRBJ1-1	CASSQEGGGPKAFF	TGTGCCAGCAGCCAAGAGGGGGGGGGCCCCAAAGCTTTCTTT
TRBV7-9	-	few	TRBJ2-2	CASSTSNTGELFF	TGTGCCAGCAGCACTTCGAACACCGGGGAGCTGTTTTTT
TRBV5-1	-	-	TRBJ2-5	CASSLGIGGQETQYF	TGCGCCAGCAGCTTGGGGATCGGGGGCCAAGAGACCCAGTACTTC
TRBV7-8	-	many	TRBJ2-5	CASSLATWQGKVLQETQYF	TGTGCCAGCAGCTTAGCGACGTGGCAGGGGAAGGTTTTGCAAGAGACCCAGTACTTC
TRBV12-3/TRBV12-4	-	many	TRBJ2-1	CASSLRGDEQFF	TGTGCCAGCAGTTTAAGAGGGGATGAGCAGTTCTTC
TRBV18	-	-	TRBJ2-7	CASSPPTRPSYEQYF	TGTGCCAGCTCACCACCGACCAGACCTTCCTACGAGCAGTACTTC
TRBV5-4	-	-	TRBJ2-7	CASSPKKYF	TGTGCCAGCTCCCCGAAGAAGTACTTC
TRBV4-1	TRBD1	few	TRBJ1-2	CASSPAGGNYGYTF	TGCGCCAGCAGTCCCGCAGGGGGTAACTATGGCTACACCTTC
TRBV2	-	-	TRBJ1-1	CASSEALLLGGEAFF	TGTGCCAGCAGTGAAGCGCTTCTTTTGGGGGGTGAAGCTTTCTTT
TRBV20-1	-	many	TRBJ1-2	CSARDLRDSNAVYGYTF	TGCAGTGCTAGAGATTTAAGAGACAGCAACGCGGTCTATGGCTACACCTTC
TRBV28	-	many	TRBJ2-1	CASSNQGSQTYNEQFF	TGTGCCAGCAGCAATCAAGGGTCCCAAACCTACAATGAGCAGTTCTTC
TRBV27	TRBD1	few	TRBJ1-2	CASSWAQGSGYTF	TGTGCCAGCAGTTGGGCACAGGGGTCTGGCTACACCTTC
TRBV12-3/TRBV12-4	-	many	TRBJ2-7	CASSAGIAYEQYF	TGTGCCAGCAGTGCTGGGATTGCCTACGAGCAGTACTTC
TRBV27	-	many	TRBJ2-6	CASSHQGTYLSGANVLTF	TGTGCCAGCAGTCACCAGGGGACATACCTCTCTGGGGCCAACGTCCTGACTTTC
TRBV20-1	-	-	TRBJ1-1	CSARDLEEGWTEAFF	TGCAGTGCTAGAGATCTCGAGGAGGGTTGGACTGAAGCTTTCTTT
TRBV6-1	-	many	TRBJ2-5	CASSNGLGETQYF	TGTGCCAGCAGTAACGGGCTGGGAGAGACCCAGTACTTC
TRBV10-3	TRBD1	-	TRBJ2-7	CAIGAPRDRSSYEQYF	TGTGCCATCGGGGCTCCCCGGGACAGAAGTTCCTACGAGCAGTACTTC
TRBV6-2/TRBV6-3	-	-	TRBJ1-2	CASSPQPAYYGYTF	TGTGCCAGCAGCCCACAGCCCGCCTACTATGGCTACACCTTC
TRBV14	TRBD1	-	TRBJ2-2	CASSQDFRTGDTGELFF	TGTGCCAGCAGCCAAGATTTTAGGACAGGGGACACCGGGGAGCTGTTTTTT